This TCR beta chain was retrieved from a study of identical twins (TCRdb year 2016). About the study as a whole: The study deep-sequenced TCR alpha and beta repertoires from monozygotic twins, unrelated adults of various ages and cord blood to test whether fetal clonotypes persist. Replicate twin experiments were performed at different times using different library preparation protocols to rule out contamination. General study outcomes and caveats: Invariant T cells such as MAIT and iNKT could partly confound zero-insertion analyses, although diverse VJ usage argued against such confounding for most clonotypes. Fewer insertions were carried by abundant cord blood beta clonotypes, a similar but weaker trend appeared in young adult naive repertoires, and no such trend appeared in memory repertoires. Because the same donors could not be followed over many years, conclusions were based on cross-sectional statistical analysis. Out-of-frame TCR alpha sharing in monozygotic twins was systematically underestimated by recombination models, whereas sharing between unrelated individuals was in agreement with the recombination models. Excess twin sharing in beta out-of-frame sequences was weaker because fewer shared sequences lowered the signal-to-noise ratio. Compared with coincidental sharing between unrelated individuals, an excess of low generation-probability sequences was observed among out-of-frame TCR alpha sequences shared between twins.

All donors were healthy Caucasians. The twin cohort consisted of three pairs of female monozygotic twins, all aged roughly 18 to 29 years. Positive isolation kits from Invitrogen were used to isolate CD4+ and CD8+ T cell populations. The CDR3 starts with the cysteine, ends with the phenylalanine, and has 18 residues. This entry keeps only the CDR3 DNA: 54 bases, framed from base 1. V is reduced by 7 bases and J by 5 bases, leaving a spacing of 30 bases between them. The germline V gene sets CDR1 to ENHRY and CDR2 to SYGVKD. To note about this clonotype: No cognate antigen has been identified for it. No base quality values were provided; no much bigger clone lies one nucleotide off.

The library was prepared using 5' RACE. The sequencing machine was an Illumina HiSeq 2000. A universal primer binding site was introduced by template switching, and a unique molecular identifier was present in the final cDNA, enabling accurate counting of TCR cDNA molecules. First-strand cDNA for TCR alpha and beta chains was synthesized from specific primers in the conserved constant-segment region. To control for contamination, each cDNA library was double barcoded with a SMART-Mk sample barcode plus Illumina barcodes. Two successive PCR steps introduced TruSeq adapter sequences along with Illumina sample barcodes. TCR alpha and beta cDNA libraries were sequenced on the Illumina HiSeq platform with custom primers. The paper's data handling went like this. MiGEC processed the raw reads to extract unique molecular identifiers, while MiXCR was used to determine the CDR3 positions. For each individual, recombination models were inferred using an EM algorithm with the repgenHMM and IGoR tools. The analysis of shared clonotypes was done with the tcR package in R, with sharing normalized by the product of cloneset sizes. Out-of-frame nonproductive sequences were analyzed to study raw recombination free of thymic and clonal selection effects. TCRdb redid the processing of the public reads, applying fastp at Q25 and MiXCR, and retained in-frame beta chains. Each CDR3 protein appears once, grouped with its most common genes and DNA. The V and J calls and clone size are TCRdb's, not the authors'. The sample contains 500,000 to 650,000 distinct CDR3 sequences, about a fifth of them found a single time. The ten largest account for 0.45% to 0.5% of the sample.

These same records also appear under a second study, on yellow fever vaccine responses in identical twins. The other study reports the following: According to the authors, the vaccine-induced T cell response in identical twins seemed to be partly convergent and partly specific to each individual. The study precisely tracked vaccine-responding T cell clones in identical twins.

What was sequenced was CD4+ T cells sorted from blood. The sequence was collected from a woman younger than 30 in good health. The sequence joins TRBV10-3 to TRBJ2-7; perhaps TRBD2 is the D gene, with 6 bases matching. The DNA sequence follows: TGTGCCATCAAGGCCGGAGGGGTGATGAGGCCCAATGGCAACGAGCAGTACTTC. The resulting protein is CAIKAGGVMRPNGNEQYF.